The entry below gives a single TCR beta chain sequence along with its context. The data were obtained in a study of PD-1 blockade in classical Hodgkin lymphoma. Clones were sequenced by immunoSEQ multiplex PCR, and TCRdb holds only the in-frame ones, with some missing. The repertoire includes under 20,000 clones, 92% of them detected once, and 0.51% sits in the top ten. This sample's time point: newly diagnosed, previously untreated cHL patient sample. It was by magnetic negative selection that CD4+ T cells were purified from thawed PBMCs. Germline V lookup: CDR1 MNHEY, CDR2 SVGAGI. Trimming took off 11 bases at V and 1 base at J, with 14 bases between the two ends. The CDR3 is 13 amino acids.

The receptor was derived from a human donor with classical Hodgkin lymphoma. The specimen sequenced was CD4+ T cells from blood. This chain links TRBV6-5 with TRBJ1-2, with D possibly being TRBD1 (6 bases). The CDR3 DNA is TGTGCCGTGGGGGGGCGGGTTAACTATGGCTACACCTTC. Translation gives CAVGGRVNYGYTF.